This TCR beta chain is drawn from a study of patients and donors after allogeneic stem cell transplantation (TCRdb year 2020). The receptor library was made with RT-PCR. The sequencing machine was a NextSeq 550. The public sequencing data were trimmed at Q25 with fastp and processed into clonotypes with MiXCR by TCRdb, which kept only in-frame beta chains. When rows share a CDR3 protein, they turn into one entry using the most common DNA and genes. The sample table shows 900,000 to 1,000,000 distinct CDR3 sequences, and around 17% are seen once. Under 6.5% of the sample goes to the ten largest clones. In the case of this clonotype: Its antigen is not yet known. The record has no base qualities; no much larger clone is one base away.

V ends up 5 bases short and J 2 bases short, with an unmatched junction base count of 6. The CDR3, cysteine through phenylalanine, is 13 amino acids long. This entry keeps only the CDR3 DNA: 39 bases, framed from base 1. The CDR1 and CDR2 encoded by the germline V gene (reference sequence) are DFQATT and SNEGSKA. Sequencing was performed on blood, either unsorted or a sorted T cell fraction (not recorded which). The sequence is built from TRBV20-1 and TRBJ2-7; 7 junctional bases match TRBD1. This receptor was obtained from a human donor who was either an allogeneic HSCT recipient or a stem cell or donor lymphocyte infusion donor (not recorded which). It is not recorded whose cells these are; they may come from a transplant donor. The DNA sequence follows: TGCAGTGCTGGACGACAGGGTACCTACGAGCAGTACTTC. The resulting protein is CSAGRQGTYEQYF.